The clone carrying this T cell receptor (beta chain) appeared a few times. Its antigen is not identified. Previously described methods and listed TCR primers were employed for the bulk TCR libraries. One entry per CDR3 protein results from TCRdb running MiXCR on the PCR reads. The table lists around 460,000 distinct CDR3 sequences, around 25% of them singletons. The sample comes from a study of molecular identifiers for immune sequencing clone quantification. Study-wide results and limits: Barcode collisions between identical TCR molecules could shrink estimates of highly expanded clone sizes. Clones that had above 20 RNA copies took up over 99% of effector molecules but under 1% in naive cells.

The CDR3 has 18 amino acids. V was pared by 0 bases and J by 2 bases, with 6 bases of the junction left unmatched. In germline, CDR1 is SGHRS, CDR2 YFSETQ. The sequenced material came from naive CD8+ T cells from blood, with Jurkat cell RNA spiked in. Subset specified: FACS-sorted CD8+CD4-CCR7+CD45RA+ naive T cells. This receptor was identified in a human donor in good health. Some libraries in this study had Jurkat cell RNA spiked in. The V call is TRBV5-1, the J call TRBJ2-3; 13 bases are a match to TRBD2. The CDR3 protein is CASSLVPLAGGLTDTQYF. CDR3 nucleotides: TGCGCCAGCAGCTTGGTCCCACTAGCGGGGGGGCTCACAGATACGCAGTATTTT.